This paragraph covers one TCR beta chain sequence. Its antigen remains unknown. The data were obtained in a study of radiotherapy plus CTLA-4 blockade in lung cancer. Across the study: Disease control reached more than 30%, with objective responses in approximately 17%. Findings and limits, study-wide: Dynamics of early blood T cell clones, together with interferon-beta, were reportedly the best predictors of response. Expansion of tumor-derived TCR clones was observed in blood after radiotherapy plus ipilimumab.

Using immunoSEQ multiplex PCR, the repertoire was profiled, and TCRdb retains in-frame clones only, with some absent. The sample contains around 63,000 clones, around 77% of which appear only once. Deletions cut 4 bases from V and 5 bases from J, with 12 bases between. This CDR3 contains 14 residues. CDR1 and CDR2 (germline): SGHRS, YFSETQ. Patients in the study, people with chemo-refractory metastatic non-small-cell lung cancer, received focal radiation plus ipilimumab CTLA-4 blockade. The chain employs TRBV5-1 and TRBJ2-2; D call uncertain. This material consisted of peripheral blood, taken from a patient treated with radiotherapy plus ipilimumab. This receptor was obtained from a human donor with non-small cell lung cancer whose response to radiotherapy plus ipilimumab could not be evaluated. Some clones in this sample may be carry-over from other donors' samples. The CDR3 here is CASSASLRTGELFF. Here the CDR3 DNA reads TGCGCCAGCAGCGCCTCCCTGAGGACCGGGGAGCTGTTTTTT.